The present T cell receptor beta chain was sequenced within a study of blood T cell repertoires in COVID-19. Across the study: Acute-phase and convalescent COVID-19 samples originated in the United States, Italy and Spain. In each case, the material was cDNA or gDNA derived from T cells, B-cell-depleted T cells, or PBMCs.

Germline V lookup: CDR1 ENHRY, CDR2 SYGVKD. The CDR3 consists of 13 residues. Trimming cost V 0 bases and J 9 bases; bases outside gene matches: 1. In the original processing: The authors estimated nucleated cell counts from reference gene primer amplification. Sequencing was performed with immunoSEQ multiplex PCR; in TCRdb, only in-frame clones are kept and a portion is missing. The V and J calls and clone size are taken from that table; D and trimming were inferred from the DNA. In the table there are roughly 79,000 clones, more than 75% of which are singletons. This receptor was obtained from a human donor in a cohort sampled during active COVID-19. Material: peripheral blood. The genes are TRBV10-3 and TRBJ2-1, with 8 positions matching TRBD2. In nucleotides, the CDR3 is TGTGCCATCAGTGAGTCAACTAGCGGTGAGCAGTTCTTC. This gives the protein CAISESTSGEQFF.